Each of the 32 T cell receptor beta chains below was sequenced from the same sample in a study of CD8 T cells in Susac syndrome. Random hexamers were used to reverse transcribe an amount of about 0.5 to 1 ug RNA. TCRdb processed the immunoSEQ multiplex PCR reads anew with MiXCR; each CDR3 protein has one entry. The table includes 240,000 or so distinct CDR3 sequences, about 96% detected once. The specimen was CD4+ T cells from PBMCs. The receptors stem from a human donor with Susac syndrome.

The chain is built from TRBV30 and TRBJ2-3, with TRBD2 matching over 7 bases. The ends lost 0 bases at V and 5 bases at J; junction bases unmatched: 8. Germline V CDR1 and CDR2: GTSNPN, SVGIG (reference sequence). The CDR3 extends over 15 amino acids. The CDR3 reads CAWSVASGGGDTQYF. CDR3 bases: TGTGCCTGGAGTGTAGCTAGCGGCGGGGGAGATACGCAGTATTTT.

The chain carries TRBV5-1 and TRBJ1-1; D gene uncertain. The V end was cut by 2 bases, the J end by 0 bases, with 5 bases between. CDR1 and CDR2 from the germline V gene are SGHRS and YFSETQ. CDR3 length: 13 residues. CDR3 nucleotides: TGCGCCAGCAGCTTTCGATTGAACACTGAAGCTTTCTTT. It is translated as CASSFRLNTEAFF.

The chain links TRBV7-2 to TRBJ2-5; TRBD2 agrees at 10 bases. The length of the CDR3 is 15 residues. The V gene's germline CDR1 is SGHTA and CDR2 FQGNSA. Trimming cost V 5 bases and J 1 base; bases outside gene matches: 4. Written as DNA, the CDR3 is TGTGCCAGCAGCCCCCGGACTAGCGGCCAAGAGACCCAGTACTTC. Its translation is CASSPRTSGQETQYF.

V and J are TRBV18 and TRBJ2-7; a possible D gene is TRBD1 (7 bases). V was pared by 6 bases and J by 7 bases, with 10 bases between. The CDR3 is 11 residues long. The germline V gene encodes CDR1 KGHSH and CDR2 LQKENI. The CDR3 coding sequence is TGTGCCAGCTCCAGGGGGGAAGAGCAGTACTTC. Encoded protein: CASSRGEEQYF. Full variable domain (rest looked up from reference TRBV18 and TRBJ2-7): NAGVMQNPRHLVRRRGQEARLRCSPMKGHSHVYWYRQLPEEGLKFMVYLQKENIIDESGMPKERFSAEFPKEGPSILRIQQVVRGDSAAYFCASSRGEEQYFGPGTRLTVT.

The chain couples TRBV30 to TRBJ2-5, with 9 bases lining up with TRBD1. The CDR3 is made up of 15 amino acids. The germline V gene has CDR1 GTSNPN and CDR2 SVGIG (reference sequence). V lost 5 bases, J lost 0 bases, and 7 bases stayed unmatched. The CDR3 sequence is CAWAWGQGNQETQYF. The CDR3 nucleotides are TGTGCCTGGGCTTGGGGACAGGGCAACCAAGAGACCCAGTACTTC.

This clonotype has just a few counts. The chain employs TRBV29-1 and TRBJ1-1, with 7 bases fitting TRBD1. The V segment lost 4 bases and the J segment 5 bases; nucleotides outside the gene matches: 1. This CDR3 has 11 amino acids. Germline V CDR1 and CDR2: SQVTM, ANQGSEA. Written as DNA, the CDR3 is TGCAGCGTTGGCAGGGGGACTGAAGCTTTCTTT. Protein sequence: CSVGRGTEAFF.

CDR3 protein: CAVPKPVMNTGELFF. In DNA, the CDR3 is TGTGCCGTCCCTAAACCAGTAATGAACACCGGGGAGCTGTTTTTT. V gene TRBV7-2 combines with J gene TRBJ2-2; no reliable D call. There are 15 residues in the CDR3. The germline gives CDR1 SGHTA, CDR2 FQGNSA. V was clipped by 11 bases and J by 1 base, with 17 bases between them. The full variable domain, in which reference TRBV7-2 and TRBJ2-2 provide the parts outside the CDR3, is GAGVSQSPSNKVTEKGKDVELRCDPISGHTALYWYRQSLGQGLEFLIYFQGNSAPDKSGLPSDRFSAERTGGSVSTLTIQRTQQEDSAVYLCAVPKPVMNTGELFFGEGSRLTVL.

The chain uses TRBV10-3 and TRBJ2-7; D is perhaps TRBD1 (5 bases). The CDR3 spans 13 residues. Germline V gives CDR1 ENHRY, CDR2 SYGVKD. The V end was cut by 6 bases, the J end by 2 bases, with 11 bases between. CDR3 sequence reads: CAIRGTDTYEQYF. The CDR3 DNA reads TGTGCCATCAGGGGAACGGACACCTACGAGCAGTACTTC.

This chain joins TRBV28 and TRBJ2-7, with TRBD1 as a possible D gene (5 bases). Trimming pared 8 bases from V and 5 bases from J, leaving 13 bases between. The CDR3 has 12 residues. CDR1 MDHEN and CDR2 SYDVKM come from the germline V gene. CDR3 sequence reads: CASVRTPNEQYF. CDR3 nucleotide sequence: TGTGCCAGCGTCAGGACACCGAACGAGCAGTACTTC.

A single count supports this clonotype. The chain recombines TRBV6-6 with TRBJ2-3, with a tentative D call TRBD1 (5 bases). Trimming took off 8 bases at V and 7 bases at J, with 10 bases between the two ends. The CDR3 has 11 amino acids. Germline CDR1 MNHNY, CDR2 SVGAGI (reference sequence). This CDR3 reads CASGATYTQYF. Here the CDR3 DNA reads TGTGCCAGCGGGGCAACGTATACGCAGTATTTT.

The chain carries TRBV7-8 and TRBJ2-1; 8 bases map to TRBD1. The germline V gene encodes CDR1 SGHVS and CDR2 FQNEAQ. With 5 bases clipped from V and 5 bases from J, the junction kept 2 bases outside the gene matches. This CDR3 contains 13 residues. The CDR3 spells CASSTDRDNEQFF. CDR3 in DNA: TGTGCCAGCAGCACGGACAGGGACAATGAGCAGTTCTTC.

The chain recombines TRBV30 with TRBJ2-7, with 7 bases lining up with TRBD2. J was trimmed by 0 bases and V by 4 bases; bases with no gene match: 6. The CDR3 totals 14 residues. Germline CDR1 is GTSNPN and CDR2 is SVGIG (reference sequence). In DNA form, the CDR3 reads TGTGCCTGGACGAAGGCGGGGGTCTCCTACGAGCAGTACTTC. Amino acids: CAWTKAGVSYEQYF.

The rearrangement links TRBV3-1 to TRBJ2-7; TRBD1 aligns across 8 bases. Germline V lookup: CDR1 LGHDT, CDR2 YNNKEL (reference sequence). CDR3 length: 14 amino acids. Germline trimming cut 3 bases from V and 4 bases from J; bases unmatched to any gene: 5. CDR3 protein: CASSQQGARYEQYF. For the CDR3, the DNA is TGTGCCAGCAGCCAGCAGGGGGCAAGGTACGAGCAGTACTTC.

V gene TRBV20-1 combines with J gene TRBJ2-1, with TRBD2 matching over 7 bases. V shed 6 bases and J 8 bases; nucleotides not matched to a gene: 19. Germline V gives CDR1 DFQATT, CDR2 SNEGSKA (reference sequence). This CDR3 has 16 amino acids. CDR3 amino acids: CSAPGAGLSSAYEQFF. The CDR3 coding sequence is TGCAGTGCCCCAGGAGCGGGACTTTCTAGCGCTTATGAGCAGTTCTTC.

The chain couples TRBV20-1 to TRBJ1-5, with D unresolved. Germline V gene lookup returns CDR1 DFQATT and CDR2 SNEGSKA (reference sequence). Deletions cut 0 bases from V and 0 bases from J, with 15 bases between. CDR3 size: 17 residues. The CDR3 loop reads CSARDDGWTYSNQPQHF. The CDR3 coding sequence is TGCAGTGCTAGAGATGACGGCTGGACTTATAGCAATCAGCCCCAGCATTTT.

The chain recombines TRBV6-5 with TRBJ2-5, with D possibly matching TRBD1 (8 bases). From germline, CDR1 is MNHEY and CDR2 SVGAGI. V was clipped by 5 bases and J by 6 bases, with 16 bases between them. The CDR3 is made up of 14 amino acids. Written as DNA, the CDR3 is TGTGCCAGCAGTCACGACAGGGGAGGGAAGACCCAGTACTTC. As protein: CASSHDRGGKTQYF.

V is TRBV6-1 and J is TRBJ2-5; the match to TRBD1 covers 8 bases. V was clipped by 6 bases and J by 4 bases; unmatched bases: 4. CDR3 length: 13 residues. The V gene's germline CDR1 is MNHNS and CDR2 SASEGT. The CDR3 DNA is TGTGCCAGCAGGGCAACAGGGGGAGAGACCCAGTACTTC. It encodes CASRATGGETQYF.

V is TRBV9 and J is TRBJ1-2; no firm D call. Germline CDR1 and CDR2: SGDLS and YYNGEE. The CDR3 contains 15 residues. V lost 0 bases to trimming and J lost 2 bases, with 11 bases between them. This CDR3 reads CASSVDAGLNYGYTF. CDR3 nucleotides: TGTGCCAGCAGCGTAGACGCAGGTTTAAACTATGGCTACACCTTC.

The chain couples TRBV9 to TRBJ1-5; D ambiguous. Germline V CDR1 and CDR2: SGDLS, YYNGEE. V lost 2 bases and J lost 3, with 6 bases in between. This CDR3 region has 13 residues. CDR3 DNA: TGTGCCAGCAGCGTGGGTCCCAATCAGCCCCAGCATTTT. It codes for CASSVGPNQPQHF. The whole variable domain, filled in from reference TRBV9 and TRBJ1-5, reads DSGVTQTPKHLITATGQRVTLRCSPRSGDLSVYWYQQSLDQGLQFLIQYYNGEERAKGNILERFSAQQFPDLHSELNLSSLELGDSALYFCASSVGPNQPQHFGDGTRLSIL.

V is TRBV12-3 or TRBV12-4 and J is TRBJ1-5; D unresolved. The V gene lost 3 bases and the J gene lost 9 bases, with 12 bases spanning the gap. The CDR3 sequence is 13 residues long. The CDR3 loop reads CASSLDLTRPQHF. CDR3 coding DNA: TGTGCCAGCAGTTTGGATCTAACAAGGCCCCAGCATTTT.

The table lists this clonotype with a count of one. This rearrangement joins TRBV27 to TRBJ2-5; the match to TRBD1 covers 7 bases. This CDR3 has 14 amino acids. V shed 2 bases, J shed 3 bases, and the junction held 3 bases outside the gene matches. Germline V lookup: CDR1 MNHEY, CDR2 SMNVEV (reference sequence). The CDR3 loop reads CASSLTGTEETQYF. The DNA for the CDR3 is TGTGCCAGCAGTTTAACCGGGACAGAAGAGACCCAGTACTTC.

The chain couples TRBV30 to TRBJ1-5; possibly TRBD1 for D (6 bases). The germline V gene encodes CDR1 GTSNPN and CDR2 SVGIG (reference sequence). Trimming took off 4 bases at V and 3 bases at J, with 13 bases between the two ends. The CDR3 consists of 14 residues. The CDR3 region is CAWTPGHLNQPQHF. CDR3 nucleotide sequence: TGTGCCTGGACCCCGGGACACCTCAATCAGCCCCAGCATTTT. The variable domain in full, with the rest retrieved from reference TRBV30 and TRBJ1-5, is SQTIHQWPATLVQPVGSPLSLECTVEGTSNPNLYWYRQAAGRGLQLLFYSVGIGQISSEVPQNLSASRPQDRQFILSSKKLLLSDSGFYLCAWTPGHLNQPQHFGDGTRLSIL.

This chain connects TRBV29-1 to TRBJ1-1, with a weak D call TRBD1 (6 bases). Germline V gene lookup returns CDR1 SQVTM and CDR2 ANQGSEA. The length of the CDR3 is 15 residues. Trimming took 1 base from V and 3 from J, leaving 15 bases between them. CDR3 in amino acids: CSVEGPTGLYTEAFF. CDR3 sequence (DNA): TGCAGCGTTGAAGGCCCTACAGGGTTGTACACTGAAGCTTTCTTT.

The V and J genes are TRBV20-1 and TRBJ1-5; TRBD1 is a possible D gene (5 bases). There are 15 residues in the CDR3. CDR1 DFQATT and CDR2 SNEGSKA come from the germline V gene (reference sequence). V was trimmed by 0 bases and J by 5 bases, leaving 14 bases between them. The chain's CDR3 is CSARDLEGRDQPQHF. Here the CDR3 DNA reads TGCAGTGCTAGAGATTTGGAGGGGAGGGATCAGCCCCAGCATTTT.

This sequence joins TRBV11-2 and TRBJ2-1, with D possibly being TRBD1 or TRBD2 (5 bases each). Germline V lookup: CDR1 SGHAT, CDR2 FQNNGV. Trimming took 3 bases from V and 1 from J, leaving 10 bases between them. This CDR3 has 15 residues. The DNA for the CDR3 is TGTGCCAGCAGCTTGGGACCAGCTTCCTACAATGAGCAGTTCTTC. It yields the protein CASSLGPASYNEQFF.

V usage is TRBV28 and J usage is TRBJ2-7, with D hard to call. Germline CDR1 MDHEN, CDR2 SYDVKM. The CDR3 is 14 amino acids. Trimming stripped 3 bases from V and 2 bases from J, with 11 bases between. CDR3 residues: CASSLVAQPYEQYF. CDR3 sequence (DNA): TGTGCCAGCAGTTTGGTTGCGCAACCCTACGAGCAGTACTTC.

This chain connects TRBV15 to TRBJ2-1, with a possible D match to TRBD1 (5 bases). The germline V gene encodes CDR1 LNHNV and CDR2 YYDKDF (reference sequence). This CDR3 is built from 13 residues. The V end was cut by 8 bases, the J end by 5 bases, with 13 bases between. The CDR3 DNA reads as TGTGCCACCGGGGCTAGATGGGACAATGAGCAGTTCTTC. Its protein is CATGARWDNEQFF.

CDR3 region: CASSQEVGMDWDAFF. The CDR3 coding sequence is TGCGCCAGCAGCCAAGAGGTGGGCATGGACTGGGACGCTTTCTTT. The V gene is TRBV4-1, the J gene TRBJ1-1; TRBD1 might be the D (5 bases). Trimming removed 0 bases at V and 11 bases at J, with 19 bases between. The CDR3 sequence is 15 residues long. Germline V gene lookup returns CDR1 MGHRA and CDR2 YSYEKL.

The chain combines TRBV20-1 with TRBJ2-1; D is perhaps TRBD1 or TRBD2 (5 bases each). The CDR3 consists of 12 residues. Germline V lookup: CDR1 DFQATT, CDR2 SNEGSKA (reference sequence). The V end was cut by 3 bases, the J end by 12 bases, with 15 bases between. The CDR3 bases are TGCAGTGCTAGGTCAGCTTCTGGGACGCAGTTCTTC. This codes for CSARSASGTQFF.

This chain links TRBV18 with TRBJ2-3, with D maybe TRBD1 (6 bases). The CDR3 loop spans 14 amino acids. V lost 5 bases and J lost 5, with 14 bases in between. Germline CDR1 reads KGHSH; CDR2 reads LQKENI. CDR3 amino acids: CASSRDKARDTQYF. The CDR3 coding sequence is TGTGCCAGCTCAAGGGACAAGGCTCGAGATACGCAGTATTTT.

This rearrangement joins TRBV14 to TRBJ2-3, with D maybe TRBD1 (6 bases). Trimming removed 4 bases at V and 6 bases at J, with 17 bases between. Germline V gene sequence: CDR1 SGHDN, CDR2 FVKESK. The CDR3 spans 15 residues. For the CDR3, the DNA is TGTGCCAGCAGCCTCGAAACACAGGGAAAGGATACGCAGTATTTT. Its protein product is CASSLETQGKDTQYF. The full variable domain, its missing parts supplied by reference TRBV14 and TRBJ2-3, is EAGVTQFPSHSVIEKGQTVTLRCDPISGHDNLYWYRRVMGKEIKFLLHFVKESKQDESGMPNNRFLAERTGGTYSTLKVQPAELEDSGVYFCASSLETQGKDTQYFGPGTRLTVL.

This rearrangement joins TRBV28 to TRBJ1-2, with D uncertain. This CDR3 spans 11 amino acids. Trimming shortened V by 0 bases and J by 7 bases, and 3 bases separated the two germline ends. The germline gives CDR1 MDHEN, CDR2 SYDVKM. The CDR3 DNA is TGTGCCAGCAGTTTATGGACTGGCTACACCTTC. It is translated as CASSLWTGYTF.